The 15 T cell receptor beta chains below all came from one sample that was sequenced in a study of cytomegalovirus exposure and HLA in healthy donors. Vbeta (60) and Jbeta (13) primers were used in the PCR. Clones were sequenced by immunoSEQ multiplex PCR, and TCRdb holds only the in-frame ones, with some missing. The table includes 250,000 to 300,000 clones, about 93% detected once. Sequencing was performed on PBMCs. These receptors were taken from a girl under 10 years old in good health and CMV-seronegative.

The CDR3 spells CASSRGLLSSYNEQFF. CDR3 DNA sequence: TGTGCCAGCAGCCGTGGACTGCTAAGCTCCTACAATGAGCAGTTCTTC. The gene calls are TRBV7-6 and TRBJ2-1; D possibly corresponds to TRBD2 (5 bases). Looked up from germline, CDR1 is SGHVS and CDR2 is FNYEAQ. This CDR3 spans 16 amino acids. Between the trimmed V and J ends, which lost 5 bases and 0 bases, there was a span of 14 bases.

The gene calls are TRBV6-1 and TRBJ2-5; 8 positions match TRBD2. The CDR3 length is 15 residues. Germline assignment: CDR1 MNHNS and CDR2 SASEGT. V shed 1 base and J 5 bases; nucleotides not matched to a gene: 6. The CDR3 region is CASSEGTSRWETQYF. The DNA of the CDR3 is TGTGCCAGCAGTGAAGGGACTAGCCGCTGGGAGACCCAGTACTTC.

The chain has TRBV4-1 and TRBJ2-2; D remains ambiguous. The V gene lost 3 bases and the J gene lost 4 bases, with 9 bases spanning the gap. The CDR3 covers 14 residues. CDR1 and CDR2 (germline): MGHRA, YSYEKL. CDR3 residues: CASSHNLVTGELFF. Written as DNA, the CDR3 is TGCGCCAGCAGCCATAACCTAGTCACCGGGGAGCTGTTTTTT.

The V and J genes are TRBV9 and TRBJ1-1, with D possibly being TRBD1 (6 bases). Per the germline V gene, CDR1 is SGDLS and CDR2 is YYNGEE. V gave up 4 bases and J gave up 6 bases, with 16 bases separating them. The CDR3 is 14 amino acids. CDR3 in DNA: TGTGCCAGCAGCTACGGACAGTATGGGCCTGAAGCTTTCTTT. This codes for CASSYGQYGPEAFF.

This chain connects TRBV6-6 to TRBJ1-5; D remains ambiguous. Trimming removed 6 bases at V and 6 bases at J, with 18 bases between. The CDR3 runs to 15 residues. Germline CDR1 and CDR2: MNHNY and SVGAGI (reference sequence). The CDR3 sequence is CASSPVSQTGQPQHF. The CDR3 bases are TGTGCCAGCAGCCCGGTGAGCCAAACGGGTCAGCCCCAGCATTTT.

The chain combines TRBV5-1 with TRBJ2-3; D is possibly TRBD1 (6 bases). The CDR3 sequence is 14 residues long. V was trimmed by 1 base and J by 0 bases, leaving 6 bases between them. Per germline, CDR1 SGHRS and CDR2 YFSETQ. Here the CDR3 reads CASSLRGSTDTQYF. The CDR3 bases are TGCGCCAGCAGCTTGAGGGGGAGCACAGATACGCAGTATTTT.

The rearrangement links TRBV7-3 to TRBJ2-1, with 8 positions matching TRBD2. The CDR3 is 19 amino acids. V lost 2 bases and J lost 0; bases outside the gene matches: 12. Germline CDR1 SGHTA, CDR2 FQGTGA. CDR3 sequence (DNA): TGTGCCAGCAGCTTATGGGTAGCGGGGCGTCAGAGCTCCTACAATGAGCAGTTCTTC. It encodes CASSLWVAGRQSSYNEQFF.

The chain joins TRBV11-2 to TRBJ2-5; D is perhaps TRBD1 (6 bases). Germline-derived CDR1 and CDR2 are SGHAT and FQNNGV. This CDR3 has 16 residues. V lost 5 bases, J lost 3 bases, and 19 bases lay in between. The CDR3 region is CASSPPVGAGEETQYF. The CDR3 nucleotides are TGTGCCAGCAGCCCACCGGTGGGGGCAGGGGAAGAGACCCAGTACTTC.

The genes are TRBV4-2 and TRBJ1-2; D is perhaps TRBD1 (6 bases). CDR1 is LGHNA and CDR2 is YNFKEQ in the germline V gene. The CDR3 length is 16 residues. V was cut by 0 bases and J by 4 bases, with 15 bases left in between. The CDR3 protein is CASSQESQGGSYGYTF. Written as DNA, the CDR3 is TGTGCCAGCAGCCAAGAATCACAGGGCGGGAGCTATGGCTACACCTTC.

J is TRBJ2-7 and V is TRBV6-5, with TRBD1 matching over 9 bases. With 0 bases clipped from V and 4 bases from J, the junction kept 7 bases outside the gene matches. Germline assignment: CDR1 MNHEY and CDR2 SVGAGI. This CDR3 comprises 16 residues. As DNA, the CDR3 is TGTGCCAGCAGTTACTCGATCGGGACAGGGTTTTACGAGCAGTACTTC. Its protein product is CASSYSIGTGFYEQYF.

The J gene is TRBJ1-1, the V gene TRBV5-5; TRBD1 matches 8 bases. The CDR3 has 15 residues. Germline CDR1 SGHKS, CDR2 YYEKEE (reference sequence). V lost 1 base to trimming and J lost 1 base; unmatched junction nucleotides: 3. The CDR3 region has the DNA TGTGCCAGCAGCTTGTATACAGGGGGGAACACTGAAGCTTTCTTT. Amino acids: CASSLYTGGNTEAFF.

The CDR3 DNA is TGTGCCAGCAGCTTAGGCGTCTCGCCTAGCTACGAGCAGTACTTC. Its protein is CASSLGVSPSYEQYF. The gene calls are TRBV11-2 and TRBJ2-7; D is unresolved. CDR3 length: 15 residues. V was trimmed by 1 base and J by 3 bases, leaving 13 bases between them. Germline V gene lookup returns CDR1 SGHAT and CDR2 FQNNGV.

Concerning this clone: The identical CDR3 is also encoded by other nucleotide sequences in the sample. This chain uses TRBV9 with TRBJ1-2; D is perhaps TRBD1 (5 bases). The V and J ends lost 0 bases and 4 bases respectively, with 7 bases between them. The CDR3 has 13 amino acids. The germline V gene encodes CDR1 SGDLS and CDR2 YYNGEE. In DNA form, the CDR3 reads TGTGCCAGCAGCGTAGCCCAGGGCTATGGCTACACCTTC. This encodes CASSVAQGYGYTF. Together with reference TRBV9 and TRBJ1-2, the CDR3 gives the full variable domain: DSGVTQTPKHLITATGQRVTLRCSPRSGDLSVYWYQQSLDQGLQFLIQYYNGEERAKGNILERFSAQQFPDLHSELNLSSLELGDSALYFCASSVAQGYGYTFGSGTRLTVV.

J is TRBJ1-1 and V is TRBV6-5; D is unclear. Germline V lookup: CDR1 MNHEY, CDR2 SVGAGI. Deletions cut 7 bases from V and 0 bases from J, with 9 bases between. There are 13 residues in the CDR3. CDR3 in amino acids: CASNRQVNTEAFF. CDR3 bases: TGTGCCAGCAACCGACAAGTGAACACTGAAGCTTTCTTT.

The rearrangement uses TRBV5-1 and TRBJ2-1, with TRBD1 as a possible D gene (6 bases). The germline V and J ends were trimmed by 4 bases and 3 bases, with 14 bases remaining between them. Looked up from germline, CDR1 is SGHRS and CDR2 is YFSETQ. CDR3 length equals 15 residues. CDR3 region: CASSPSGTIYNEQFF. The CDR3 DNA is TGCGCCAGCAGCCCATCCGGGACAATCTACAATGAGCAGTTCTTC.